A single sample gave rise to the 17 T cell receptor beta chains below, sequenced in a study of shared clonotypes between healthy human individuals. Method: immunoSEQ multiplex PCR; TCRdb's copy keeps in-frame clones and lacks some. The repertoire holds a few million clones, with less than 95% as singletons. Source material: naive CD4+ T cells from PBMCs. Subset in this sample: CD45RA+ positively selected. The receptors stem from a man younger than 35 in good health. Some clones in this sample may be carry-over from other donors' samples.

V and J are TRBV11-3 and TRBJ2-1, with D possibly being TRBD2 (6 bases). The CDR3 length is 13 residues. V was pared by 5 bases and J by 6 bases, with 11 bases between. CDR1 and CDR2 from the germline V gene are SGHNT and YENEEA. CDR3 nucleotides: TGTGCCAGCAGCCCGGGACTGTCCAATGAGCAGTTCTTC. It encodes CASSPGLSNEQFF. The full variable domain, its missing parts supplied by reference TRBV11-3 and TRBJ2-1, is EAGVVQSPRYKIIEKKQPVAFWCNPISGHNTLYWYLQNLGQGPELLIRYENEEAVDDSQLPKDRFSAERLKGVDSTLKIQPAELGDSAVYLCASSPGLSNEQFFGPGTRLTVL.

The chain has TRBV6-5 and TRBJ2-3, with 9 bases lining up with TRBD2. The CDR3 spans 15 residues. CDR1 is MNHEY, CDR2 SVGAGI, per germline. J lost 4 bases, V lost 4 bases, and 6 bases had no gene match. CDR3 nucleotides: TGTGCCAGCAGTTCCTTAGCGGGAGTGGCAGATACGCAGTATTTT. As protein: CASSSLAGVADTQYF.

V is TRBV5-1 and J is TRBJ1-5, with D perhaps matching TRBD1 (6 bases). This CDR3 region has 15 residues. Germline V CDR1 and CDR2: SGHRS, YFSETQ. Deletions cut 1 base from V and 0 bases from J, with 8 bases between. CDR3 sequence: CASSLTGYSNQPQHF. Here the CDR3 DNA reads TGCGCCAGCAGCTTGACAGGGTATAGCAATCAGCCCCAGCATTTT. The full variable domain, with the rest looked up from reference TRBV5-1 and TRBJ1-5, is KAGVTQTPRYLIKTRGQQVTLSCSPISGHRSVSWYQQTPGQGLQFLFEYFSETQRNKGNFPGRFSGRQFSNSRSEMNVSTLELGDSALYLCASSLTGYSNQPQHFGDGTRLSIL.

This sequence joins TRBV7-9 and TRBJ2-5, with TRBD2 matching 9 bases. This CDR3 contains 16 residues. Trimming took 4 bases from V and 1 from J; bases not matched to a gene: 7. Looked up from germline, CDR1 is SEHNR and CDR2 is FQNEAQ (reference sequence). The CDR3 spells CASSSIAGAGQETQYF. The CDR3 coding sequence is TGTGCCAGCAGCTCAATAGCGGGAGCGGGCCAAGAGACCCAGTACTTC.

The sample holds one count of this clone. The V gene is TRBV6-1, the J gene TRBJ1-5; possible D gene TRBD1, 5 bases. Trimming cost V 0 bases and J 10 bases, with 13 bases left between them. Germline CDR1 MNHNS, CDR2 SASEGT. The CDR3 has 14 residues. The DNA for the CDR3 is TGTGCCAGCAGTGAAGCGACAGTTATCAGCCCCCAGCATTTT. Its translation is CASSEATVISPQHF.

The chain uses TRBV5-4 and TRBJ1-4; 11 nucleotides agree with TRBD1. Germline V CDR1 and CDR2: SGHNT, YYREEE (reference sequence). Trimming cost V 0 bases and J 1 base; bases outside gene matches: 5. The CDR3 has 18 residues. The CDR3 spells CASSLVPDRGRTNEKLFF. The CDR3, as DNA: TGTGCCAGCAGCTTGGTTCCGGACAGGGGGCGAACTAATGAAAAACTGTTTTTT.

This chain links TRBV5-1 with TRBJ2-7; 13 nucleotides line up with TRBD2. With 0 bases clipped from V and 5 bases from J, the junction kept 8 bases outside the gene matches. The CDR3 totals 17 residues. Germline assignment: CDR1 SGHRS and CDR2 YFSETQ. CDR3: CASSLGTSGSLLHEQYF. The CDR3 DNA reads as TGCGCCAGCAGCTTGGGGACTAGCGGGAGTCTCCTCCACGAGCAGTACTTC.

Points on this clone: The identical CDR3 is also encoded by other nucleotide sequences in the sample. The chain has TRBV5-1 and TRBJ1-4; the D gene is possibly TRBD1 (5 bases). The CDR3 sequence is 13 residues long. The V gene lost 4 bases and the J gene lost 3 bases, with 7 bases spanning the gap. Germline V gene data show CDR1 as SGHRS and CDR2 as YFSETQ. The CDR3 DNA reads TGCGCCAGCAGCCCGGGGCCTAATGAAAAACTGTTTTTT. This translates into CASSPGPNEKLFF.

This clone was observed a single time. The rearrangement links TRBV28 to TRBJ1-3; no firm D call. The CDR3 is made up of 15 amino acids. Trimming stripped 5 bases from V and 3 bases from J, with 14 bases between. Germline V gives CDR1 MDHEN, CDR2 SYDVKM. The CDR3 is CASSAFRVYGNTIYF. The CDR3 DNA reads as TGTGCCAGCAGTGCCTTTCGGGTATATGGAAACACCATATATTTT. Full variable domain (rest looked up from reference TRBV28 and TRBJ1-3): DVKVTQSSRYLVKRTGEKVFLECVQDMDHENMFWYRQDPGLGLRLIYFSYDVKMKEKGDIPEGYSVSREKKERFSLILESASTNQTSMYLCASSAFRVYGNTIYFGEGSWLTVV.

The V call is TRBV28, the J call TRBJ1-2; D not resolved. Per germline, CDR1 MDHEN and CDR2 SYDVKM. V lost 5 bases to trimming and J lost 5 bases, with 15 bases between them. The CDR3 spans 14 residues. The CDR3, as DNA: TGTGCCAGCAGTAACCCGGGTTCTGGTTATGGCTACACCTTC. Translation: CASSNPGSGYGYTF.

The J gene is TRBJ2-7, the V gene TRBV10-3, with 7 bases that match TRBD1. Per germline, CDR1 ENHRY and CDR2 SYGVKD. The CDR3 covers 14 residues. V gave up 11 bases and J gave up 6 bases; unmatched junction bases: 16. The CDR3 here is CAGRPLVTGAEQYF. Written as DNA, the CDR3 is TGTGCCGGCAGGCCTCTCGTCACAGGGGCCGAGCAGTACTTC.

CDR3 in amino acids: CASSPWSGNTEAFF. The CDR3 DNA is TGCGCCAGCAGCCCCTGGTCCGGGAACACTGAAGCTTTCTTT. The chain employs TRBV4-3 and TRBJ1-1; D ambiguous. The V end lost 4 bases, the J end lost 1 base, and 10 bases lay between the germline ends. CDR1 and CDR2 from the germline V gene are LGHNA and YSLEER. The CDR3 totals 14 residues.

The rearrangement links TRBV5-4 to TRBJ2-1; 7 bases match TRBD2. This CDR3 has 16 residues. Trimming took 3 bases from V and 5 from J; bases not matched to a gene: 11. Germline V CDR1 and CDR2: SGHNT, YYREEE (reference sequence). The CDR3 is CASSWWAGETNNEQFF. CDR3 DNA: TGTGCCAGCAGCTGGTGGGCGGGAGAGACCAACAATGAGCAGTTCTTC.

Turning to this clone: One junction end disagrees with the germline gene, perhaps due to a read error. The chain's CDR3 is CASSLRQLYGYAF. CDR3 in DNA: TGCGCCAGCAGCTTGCGACAGCTCTATGGCTACGCCTTC. V gene TRBV5-1 combines with J gene TRBJ1-2; D is perhaps TRBD1 (5 bases). Germline V lookup: CDR1 SGHRS, CDR2 YFSETQ. This CDR3 spans 13 amino acids.

This chain links TRBV6-1 with TRBJ2-7; TRBD1 aligns across 7 bases. With 6 bases clipped from V and 5 bases from J, the junction kept 7 bases outside the gene matches. Per the germline V gene, CDR1 is MNHNS and CDR2 is SASEGT. The CDR3 is 13 amino acids. CDR3 in amino acids: CASRNRGPNEQYF. The DNA of the CDR3 is TGTGCCAGCAGGAACAGGGGCCCCAACGAGCAGTACTTC.

V usage is TRBV28 and J usage is TRBJ1-1, with D perhaps matching TRBD1 (6 bases). This CDR3 spans 16 amino acids. Trimming stripped 8 bases from V and 3 bases from J, with 22 bases between. Germline CDR1 reads MDHEN; CDR2 reads SYDVKM. In nucleotides, the CDR3 is TGTGCCAGCGGCCCGGGGGGCCGAGGGCGTGACACTGAAGCTTTCTTT. It specifies CASGPGGRGRDTEAFF. Variable domain in full (rest from reference TRBV28 and TRBJ1-1): DVKVTQSSRYLVKRTGEKVFLECVQDMDHENMFWYRQDPGLGLRLIYFSYDVKMKEKGDIPEGYSVSREKKERFSLILESASTNQTSMYLCASGPGGRGRDTEAFFGQGTRLTVV.

V usage is TRBV7-6 and J usage is TRBJ2-5; D is unresolved. Trimming shortened V by 5 bases and J by 5 bases, and 9 bases separated the two germline ends. CDR1 is SGHVS, CDR2 FNYEAQ, per germline. The CDR3 has 12 amino acids. The CDR3 loop reads CASSLTDETQYF. As DNA, the CDR3 is TGTGCCAGCAGCCTCACGGATGAGACCCAGTACTTC.